This TCR beta chain derives from a study of response to subunit inactivated influenza vaccine. Points from the study as a whole: Every seasonal influenza vaccination brings in few new T cells, the authors suggested.

The sample holds a few counts of this clonotype. Its antigen is as yet unknown. Using its own MiXCR run on the RT-PCR reads, TCRdb lists one record per CDR3 protein. This sample has roughly 500,000 distinct CDR3 sequences; 15% to 20% occur once, and the top ten carry around 3%. Germline CDR1 is LGHNA and CDR2 is YSLEER. The CDR3 loop spans 15 amino acids. V was pared by 1 base and J by 2 bases, with 12 bases between. The genes are TRBV4-3 and TRBJ2-7, with a tentative D call TRBD2 (5 bases). The receptor was isolated from a man aged 45 to 70 who received an inactivated influenza vaccine. Here the sequenced sample was CD4+ T cells sorted from PBMCs, taken roughly 24 months after vaccination. In DNA form, the CDR3 reads TGCGCCAGCAGCCAAGGTCTGGAGGTCACCTACGAGCAGTACTTC. As protein: CASSQGLEVTYEQYF.